These 22 T cell receptor beta chains originate from one sample sequenced in a study of T cells in Graves' hyperthyroidism and ophthalmopathy. RNA transcripts served as the template for amplifying TCR beta CDR3 regions. HTBI primers drove first-round RT-PCR of the TCR CDR3. TCRdb processed the multiplex PCR reads anew with MiXCR; each CDR3 protein has one entry. In the table there are 640,000 or so distinct CDR3 sequences, 14% to 15% of which are singletons. The material sequenced was blood. These receptors came from a woman aged 40-49 years with Graves' ophthalmopathy.

This clonotype came up many times. This chain uses TRBV7-2 with TRBJ2-7, with TRBD2 as a possible D gene (6 bases). The germline CDR1 and CDR2 sequences are SGHTA and FQGNSA. The CDR3 sequence is 15 residues long. Between the trimmed V and J ends, which lost 5 bases and 0 bases, there was a span of 14 bases. CDR3 protein: CASSTGGASSYEQYF. The DNA for the CDR3 is TGTGCCAGCAGCACCGGAGGGGCGAGCTCCTACGAGCAGTACTTC.

This clonotype was observed at least ten times. V gene TRBV6-2 or TRBV6-3 combines with J gene TRBJ1-1; a weak D match, TRBD1 (6 bases). The germline V gene encodes CDR1 MNHEY and CDR2 SVGEGT. The CDR3 length is 15 residues. Trimming shortened V by 6 bases and J by 1 base, and 15 bases separated the two germline ends. In DNA form, the CDR3 reads TGTGCCAGCAGCCACGGGGGGGCCACGAACACTGAAGCTTTCTTT. Translating gives CASSHGGATNTEAFF.

The rearrangement links TRBV20-1 to TRBJ1-2; no definite D call. CDR3 size: 14 residues. Germline V gene sequence: CDR1 DFQATT, CDR2 SNEGSKA (reference sequence). V lost 6 bases and J 4 bases, leaving 18 bases between the germline ends. The CDR3 sequence: CSAGREGEVYGYTF. The CDR3, as DNA: TGCAGTGCGGGCCGGGAGGGTGAAGTCTATGGCTACACCTTC.

This clonotype was detected many times. The rearrangement uses TRBV7-3 and TRBJ2-2; weak D call: TRBD1 (6 bases). The CDR3 extends over 15 amino acids. Germline CDR1 and CDR2: SGHTA and FQGTGA. Trimming removed 2 bases from V and 4 bases from J, with 11 bases in between. CDR3 in DNA: TGTGCCAGCAGCTTACAACAGGGTGGCACCGGGGAGCTGTTTTTT. As protein: CASSLQQGGTGELFF.

Many counts were recorded for this clonotype. This rearrangement joins TRBV12-3 or TRBV12-4 to TRBJ1-1; D gene ambiguous. The CDR3 has 11 amino acids. Between the trimmed V and J ends, which lost 3 bases and 11 bases, there was a span of 10 bases. The CDR3 sequence is CASSLAQQAFF. For the CDR3, the DNA is TGTGCCAGCAGTTTGGCCCAGCAGGCTTTCTTT.

In its sample, this clonotype was seen many times. CDR3 residues: CASSFSAESYEQYF. CDR3 DNA: TGTGCCAGCAGCTTTTCGGCTGAATCCTACGAGCAGTACTTC. The chain combines TRBV7-2 with TRBJ2-7; D not certain. This CDR3 spans 14 amino acids. CDR1 is SGHTA and CDR2 is FQGNSA in the germline V gene. The V end was cut by 3 bases, the J end by 1 base, with 10 bases between.

The sample holds a few counts of this clonotype. Being one base from a much bigger clone, this may be a read error. V gene TRBV28 combines with J gene TRBJ1-2; 12 nucleotides agree with TRBD1. This CDR3 has 15 residues. Looked up from germline, CDR1 is MDHEN and CDR2 is SYDVKM. The CDR3 DNA sequence: TGTGCCGGCAGCGCGGGGGACAGGGGGCTAAGTGGCTACACCTTC. Translated: CAGSAGDRGLSGYTF.

This clonotype was picked up many times. This chain joins TRBV28 and TRBJ2-7; 12 nucleotides align to TRBD2. V lost 6 bases and J lost 6; bases outside the gene matches: 12. The CDR3 totals 16 residues. The germline V gene has CDR1 MDHEN and CDR2 SYDVKM. CDR3 DNA: TGTGCCAGCAGGACTAGCGGGAGATCTAGGGCTAGCGAGCAGTACTTC. This encodes CASRTSGRSRASEQYF.

This clonotype was counted a few times. The chain combines TRBV27 with TRBJ2-2, with 14 nucleotides matching TRBD2. This CDR3 is 16 amino acids long. With V trimmed by 8 bases and J by 1 base, 3 bases remained unmatched. CDR1 is MNHEY, CDR2 SMNVEV, per germline (reference sequence). This CDR3 is CASGLAGGGNTGELFF. In nucleotides, the CDR3 is TGTGCCAGCGGACTAGCGGGAGGAGGGAACACCGGGGAGCTGTTTTTT.

This clonotype was observed at least ten times. The chain is built from TRBV2 and TRBJ1-2; D call uncertain. The CDR3 length is 15 residues. CDR1 and CDR2 (germline): SNHLY, FYNNEI. V was shortened by 5 bases and J by 4 bases, with 17 bases between the two germline ends. The CDR3 DNA follows: TGTGCCAGCAGTCCGGCACGTAGTAATCCCTATGGCTACACCTTC. Translation: CASSPARSNPYGYTF.

This clonotype occurred many times. J is TRBJ2-7 and V is TRBV20-1, with TRBD2 as a possible D gene (5 bases). V dropped 2 bases and J dropped 0 bases, with 8 bases sitting between them. Germline V gene data show CDR1 as DFQATT and CDR2 as SNEGSKA (reference sequence). This CDR3 comprises 13 residues. DNA of the CDR3: TGCAGTGCTAGACCTGGGAGCTCCTACGAGCAGTACTTC. Residues: CSARPGSSYEQYF.

This clonotype has at least ten counts. The V call is TRBV10-3, the J call TRBJ2-7, with D possibly called TRBD1 or TRBD2 (5 bases each). The V and J ends lost 11 bases and 4 bases respectively, with 18 bases between them. CDR3 length: 13 amino acids. Germline V gives CDR1 ENHRY, CDR2 SYGVKD. The chain's CDR3 is CAVRQGDGYEQYF. DNA of the CDR3: TGTGCCGTGCGGCAGGGAGACGGATACGAGCAGTACTTC.

V and J are TRBV9 and TRBJ2-7; D may be TRBD1 or TRBD2 (7 bases each). Germline CDR1 and CDR2: SGDLS and YYNGEE. V was pared by 4 bases and J by 4 bases, with 15 bases between. The CDR3 has 14 residues. CDR3: CASSPRGGWYEQYF. Here the CDR3 DNA reads TGTGCCAGCAGCCCCAGGGGGGGTTGGTACGAGCAGTACTTC.

This clonotype was counted many times. V is TRBV4-3 and J is TRBJ2-5; D gene uncertain. V lost 0 bases, J lost 5 bases, and 7 bases lay in between. This CDR3 region has 13 residues. Germline V lookup: CDR1 LGHNA, CDR2 YSLEER. Written as DNA, the CDR3 is TGCGCCAGCAGCCAAGAACCCGTGGAGACCCAGTACTTC. It encodes CASSQEPVETQYF.

The gene calls are TRBV7-9 and TRBJ1-2; TRBD1 is a possible D gene (6 bases). Trimming removed 7 bases at V and 6 bases at J, with 21 bases between. The germline gives CDR1 SEHNR, CDR2 FQNEAQ (reference sequence). The CDR3 length is 15 residues. CDR3 region: CASTPRTAREDGYTF. The CDR3 coding sequence is TGTGCCAGCACCCCGAGGACAGCGCGCGAGGATGGCTACACCTTC.

In its sample, this clonotype was seen many times. The chain links TRBV12-3 or TRBV12-4 to TRBJ2-7, with TRBD1 matching over 10 bases. V gave up 6 bases and J gave up 4 bases; unmatched junction bases: 3. There are 13 residues in the CDR3. The CDR3 spells CASSRDRGYEQYF. CDR3 nucleotide sequence: TGTGCCAGCAGCCGGGACAGGGGTTACGAGCAGTACTTC.

This chain uses TRBV20-1 with TRBJ2-5; the match to TRBD2 covers 12 bases. V was clipped by 1 base and J by 5 bases; unmatched bases: 8. Germline-derived CDR1 and CDR2 are DFQATT and SNEGSKA (reference sequence). The CDR3 contains 16 residues. The DNA of the CDR3 is TGCAGTGCTAGAGTTTCGTCTAGCGGGAGGGGGGAGACCCAGTACTTC. As protein: CSARVSSSGRGETQYF.

Only a few counts were recorded for this clonotype. J is TRBJ2-5 and V is TRBV4-1; maybe TRBD2 (5 bases). Germline CDR1 is MGHRA and CDR2 is YSYEKL. The CDR3 has 13 residues. Trimming cost V 4 bases and J 5 bases, with 11 bases left between them. CDR3 sequence (DNA): TGCGCCAGCAGCCTCCCGGGAATGGAGACCCAGTACTTC. As protein: CASSLPGMETQYF.

This clonotype was detected a few times. The rearrangement joins TRBV20-1 to TRBJ2-2; D uncertain. V gave up 2 bases and J gave up 0 bases, with 4 bases separating them. The CDR3 contains 13 residues. Germline CDR1 is DFQATT and CDR2 is SNEGSKA (reference sequence). This chain's CDR3 is CSARRTNTGELFF. CDR3 coding DNA: TGCAGTGCTAGACGTACGAACACCGGGGAGCTGTTTTTT.

This clonotype was picked up many times. J is TRBJ2-7 and V is TRBV5-1; 9 nucleotides align to TRBD1. V gave up 4 bases and J gave up 9 bases; unmatched junction bases: 17. CDR3 length equals 16 residues. CDR1 and CDR2 (germline): SGHRS, YFSETQ. The CDR3 bases are TGCGCCAGCAGCCTGGGCCGGGACAGGGTAATCCATGTGCAGTACTTC. It codes for CASSLGRDRVIHVQYF.

This clonotype was found many times. The gene calls are TRBV28 and TRBJ2-7, with 9 bases that match TRBD1. This CDR3 has 15 amino acids. V lost 5 bases, J lost 6 bases, and 11 bases stayed unmatched. The germline CDR1 and CDR2 sequences are MDHEN and SYDVKM. The CDR3: CASSARDRVLSEQYF. The CDR3 nucleotides read TGTGCCAGCAGTGCTCGGGACAGGGTTCTCTCCGAGCAGTACTTC.

This clonotype has a count of ten or more. The J gene is TRBJ2-7, the V gene TRBV7-6, with TRBD2 matching 7 bases. The CDR3 extends over 14 amino acids. The V gene's germline CDR1 is SGHVS and CDR2 FNYEAQ. Germline trimming cut 0 bases from V and 7 bases from J; bases unmatched to any gene: 6. Written as DNA, the CDR3 is TGTGCCAGCAGCTTAGCCACGTCGGGAGGTGAGCAGTACTTC. This sequence encodes CASSLATSGGEQYF.